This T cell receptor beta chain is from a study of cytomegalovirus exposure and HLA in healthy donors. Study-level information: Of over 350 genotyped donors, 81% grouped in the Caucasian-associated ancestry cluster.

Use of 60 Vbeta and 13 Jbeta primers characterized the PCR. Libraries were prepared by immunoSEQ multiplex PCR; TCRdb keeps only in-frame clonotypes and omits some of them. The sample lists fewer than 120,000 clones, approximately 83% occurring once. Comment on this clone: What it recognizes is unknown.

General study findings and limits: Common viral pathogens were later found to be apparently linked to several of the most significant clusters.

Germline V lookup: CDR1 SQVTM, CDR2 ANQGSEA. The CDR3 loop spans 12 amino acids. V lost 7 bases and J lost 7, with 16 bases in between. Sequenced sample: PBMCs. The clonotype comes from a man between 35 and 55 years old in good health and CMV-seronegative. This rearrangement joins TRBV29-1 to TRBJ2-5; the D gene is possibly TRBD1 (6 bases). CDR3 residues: CSEATGLGTQYF. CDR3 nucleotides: TGCAGCGAAGCAACAGGGCTAGGGACCCAGTACTTC.